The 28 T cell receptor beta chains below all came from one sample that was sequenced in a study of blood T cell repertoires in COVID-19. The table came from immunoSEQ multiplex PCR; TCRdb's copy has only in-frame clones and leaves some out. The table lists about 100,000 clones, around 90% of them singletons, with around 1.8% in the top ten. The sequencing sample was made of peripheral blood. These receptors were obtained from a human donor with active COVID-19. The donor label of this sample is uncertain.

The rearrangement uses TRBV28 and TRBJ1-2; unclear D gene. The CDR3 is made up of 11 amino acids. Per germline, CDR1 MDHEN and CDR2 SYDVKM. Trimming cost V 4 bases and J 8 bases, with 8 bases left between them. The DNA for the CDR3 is TGTGCCAGCAGTTCCCCCAGAGGCTACACCTTC. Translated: CASSSPRGYTF.

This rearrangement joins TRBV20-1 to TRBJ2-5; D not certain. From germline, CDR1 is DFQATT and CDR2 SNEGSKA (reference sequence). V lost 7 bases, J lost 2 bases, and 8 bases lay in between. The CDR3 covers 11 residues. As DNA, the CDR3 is TGCAGTGTAGGCGGTCAAGAGACCCAGTACTTC. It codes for CSVGGQETQYF.

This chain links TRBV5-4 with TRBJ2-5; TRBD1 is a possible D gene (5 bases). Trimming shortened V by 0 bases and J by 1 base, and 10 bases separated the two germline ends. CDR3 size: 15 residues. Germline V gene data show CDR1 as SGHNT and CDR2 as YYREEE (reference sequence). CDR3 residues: CASSLGQSFQETQYF. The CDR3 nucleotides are TGTGCCAGCAGCTTGGGACAGAGCTTCCAAGAGACCCAGTACTTC.

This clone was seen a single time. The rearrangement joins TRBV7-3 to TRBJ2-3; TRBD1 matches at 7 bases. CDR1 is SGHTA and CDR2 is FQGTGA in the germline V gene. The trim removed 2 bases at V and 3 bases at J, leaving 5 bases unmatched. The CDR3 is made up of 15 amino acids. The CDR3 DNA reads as TGTGCCAGCAGCTTAGAAGGGGGCCGGACAGATACGCAGTATTTT. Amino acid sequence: CASSLEGGRTDTQYF.

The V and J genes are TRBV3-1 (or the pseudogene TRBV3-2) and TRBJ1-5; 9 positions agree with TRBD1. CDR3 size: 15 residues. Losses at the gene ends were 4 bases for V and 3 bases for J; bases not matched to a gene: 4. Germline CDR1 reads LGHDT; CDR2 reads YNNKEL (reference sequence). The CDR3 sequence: CASSRGTGINQPQHF. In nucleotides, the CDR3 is TGTGCCAGCAGCCGAGGGACAGGGATCAATCAGCCCCAGCATTTT.

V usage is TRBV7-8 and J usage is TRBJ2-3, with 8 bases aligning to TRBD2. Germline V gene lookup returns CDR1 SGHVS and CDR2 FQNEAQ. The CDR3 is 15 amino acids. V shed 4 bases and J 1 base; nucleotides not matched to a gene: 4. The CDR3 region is CASSSAGGGTDTQYF. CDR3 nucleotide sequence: TGTGCCAGCAGCTCAGCCGGGGGGGGCACAGATACGCAGTATTTT.

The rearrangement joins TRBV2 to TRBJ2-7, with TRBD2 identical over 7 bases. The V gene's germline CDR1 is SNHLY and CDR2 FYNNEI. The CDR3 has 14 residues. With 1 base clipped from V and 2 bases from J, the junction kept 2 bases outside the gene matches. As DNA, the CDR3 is TGTGCCAGCAGTGAAGGGGCGGGGGCCTACGAGCAGTACTTC. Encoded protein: CASSEGAGAYEQYF.

The CDR3 region is CASSTDGYTF. As DNA, the CDR3 is TGTGCCAGCAGCACAGATGGCTACACCTTC. This sequence joins TRBV7-9 and TRBJ1-2; D unresolved. V was clipped by 5 bases and J by 6 bases, with 4 bases between them. This CDR3 has 10 residues. Germline CDR1 reads SEHNR; CDR2 reads FQNEAQ (reference sequence).

The CDR3 region is CASSRKGQGGYGYTF. CDR3 sequence (DNA): TGTGCCAGCAGTCGAAAGGGACAGGGCGGCTATGGCTACACCTTC. This rearrangement joins TRBV28 to TRBJ1-2, with 9 bases fitting TRBD1. Germline values: CDR1 MDHEN, CDR2 SYDVKM. The V and J ends lost 5 bases and 4 bases, in that order; junction bases with no gene match: 8. The CDR3 totals 15 residues.

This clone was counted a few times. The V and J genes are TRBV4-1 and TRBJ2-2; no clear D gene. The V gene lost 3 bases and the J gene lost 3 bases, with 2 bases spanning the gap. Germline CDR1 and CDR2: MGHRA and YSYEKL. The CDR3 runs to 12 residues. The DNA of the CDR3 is TGCGCCAGCAGCCACTACACCGGGGAGCTGTTTTTT. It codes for CASSHYTGELFF.

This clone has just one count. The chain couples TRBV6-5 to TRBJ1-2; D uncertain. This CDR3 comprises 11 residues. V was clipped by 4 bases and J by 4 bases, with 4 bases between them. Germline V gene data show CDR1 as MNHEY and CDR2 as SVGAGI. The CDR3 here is CASSSGYGYTF. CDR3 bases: TGTGCCAGCAGTTCCGGCTATGGCTACACCTTC.

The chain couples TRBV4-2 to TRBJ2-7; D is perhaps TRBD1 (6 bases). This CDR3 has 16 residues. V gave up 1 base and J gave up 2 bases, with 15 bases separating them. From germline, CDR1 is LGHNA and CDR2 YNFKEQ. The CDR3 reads CASSQGGLGQTYEQYF. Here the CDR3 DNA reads TGTGCCAGCAGCCAAGGGGGGCTGGGACAAACCTACGAGCAGTACTTC.

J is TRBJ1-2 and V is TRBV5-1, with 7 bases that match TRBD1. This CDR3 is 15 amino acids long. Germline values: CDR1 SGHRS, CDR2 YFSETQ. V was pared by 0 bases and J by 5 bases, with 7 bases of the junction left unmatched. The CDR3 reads CASSLGTGVEYGYTF. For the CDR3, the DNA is TGCGCCAGCAGCTTGGGAACAGGGGTGGAGTATGGCTACACCTTC.

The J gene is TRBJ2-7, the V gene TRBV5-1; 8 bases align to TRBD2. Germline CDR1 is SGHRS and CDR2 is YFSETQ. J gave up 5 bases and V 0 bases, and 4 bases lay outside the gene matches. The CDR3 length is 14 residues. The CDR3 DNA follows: TGCGCCAGCAGCTTGGTCGGGGGGGAGAACGAGCAGTACTTC. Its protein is CASSLVGGENEQYF.

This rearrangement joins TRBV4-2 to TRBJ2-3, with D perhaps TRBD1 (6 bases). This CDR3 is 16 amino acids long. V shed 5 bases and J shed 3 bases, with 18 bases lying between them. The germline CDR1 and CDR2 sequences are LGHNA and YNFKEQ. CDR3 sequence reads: CASSDVGAGLTDTQYF. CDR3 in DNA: TGTGCCAGCAGCGACGTGGGGGCCGGGTTGACAGATACGCAGTATTTT.

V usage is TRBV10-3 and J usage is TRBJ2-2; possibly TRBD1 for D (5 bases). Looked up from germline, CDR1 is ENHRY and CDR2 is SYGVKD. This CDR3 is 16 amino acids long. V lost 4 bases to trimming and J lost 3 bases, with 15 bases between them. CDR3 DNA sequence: TGTGCCATCAGTGGCCCGGAAGGGGCGGACACCGGGGAGCTGTTTTTT. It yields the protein CAISGPEGADTGELFF.

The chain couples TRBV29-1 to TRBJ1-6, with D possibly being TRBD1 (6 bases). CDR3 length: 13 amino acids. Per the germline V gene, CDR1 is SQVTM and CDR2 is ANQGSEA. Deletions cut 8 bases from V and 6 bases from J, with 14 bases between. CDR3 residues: CSLKQGRNSPLHF. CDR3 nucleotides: TGCAGCCTAAAACAGGGACGTAATTCACCCCTCCACTTT.

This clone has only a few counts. The CDR3 bases are TGTGCCAGCAGCTTAGCCGGGACTAGAAATGGGGAGCTGTTTTTT. It encodes CASSLAGTRNGELFF. The chain employs TRBV6-2 or TRBV6-3 and TRBJ2-2; 8 bases match TRBD2. The CDR3 is 15 amino acids. With V trimmed by 6 bases and J by 8 bases, 11 bases remained unmatched. Germline V CDR1 and CDR2: MNHEY, SVGEGT.

CDR3 region: CASSPSGGYGYTF. CDR3 nucleotides: TGTGCCAGCAGTCCGTCAGGGGGTTATGGCTACACCTTC. V is TRBV28 and J is TRBJ1-2, with 7 bases aligning to TRBD1. Germline lookup yields CDR1 MDHEN and CDR2 SYDVKM. CDR3 length equals 13 residues. The ends lost 5 bases at V and 5 bases at J; junction bases unmatched: 5.

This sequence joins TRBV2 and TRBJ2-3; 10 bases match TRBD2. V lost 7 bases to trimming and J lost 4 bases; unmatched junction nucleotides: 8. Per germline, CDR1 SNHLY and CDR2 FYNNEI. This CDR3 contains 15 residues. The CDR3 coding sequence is TGTGCCAGCATTCCCAGCGGGGGGGAATCAGATACGCAGTATTTT. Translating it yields CASIPSGGESDTQYF.

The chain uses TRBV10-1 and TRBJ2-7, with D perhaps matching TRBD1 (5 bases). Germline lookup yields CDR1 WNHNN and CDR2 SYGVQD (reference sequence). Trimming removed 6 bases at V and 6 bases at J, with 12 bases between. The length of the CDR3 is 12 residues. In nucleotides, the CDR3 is TGCGCCAGCAGCGCCACAGGTCGCGAGCAGTACTTC. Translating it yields CASSATGREQYF.

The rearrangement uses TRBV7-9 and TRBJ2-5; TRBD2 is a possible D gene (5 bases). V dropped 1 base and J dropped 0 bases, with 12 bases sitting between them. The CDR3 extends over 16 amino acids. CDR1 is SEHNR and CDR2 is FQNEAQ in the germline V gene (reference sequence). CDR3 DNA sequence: TGTGCCAGCAGCTTAGGAGCGGAAGAGTACCAAGAGACCCAGTACTTC. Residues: CASSLGAEEYQETQYF.

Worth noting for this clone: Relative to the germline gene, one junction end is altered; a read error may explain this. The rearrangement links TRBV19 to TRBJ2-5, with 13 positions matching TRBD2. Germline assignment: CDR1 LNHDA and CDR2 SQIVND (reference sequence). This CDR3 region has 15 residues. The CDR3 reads CASSPRTSGGPRIDF. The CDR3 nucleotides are TGTGCCAGTAGTCCGAGGACTAGCGGGGGACCTAGAATTGACTTC.

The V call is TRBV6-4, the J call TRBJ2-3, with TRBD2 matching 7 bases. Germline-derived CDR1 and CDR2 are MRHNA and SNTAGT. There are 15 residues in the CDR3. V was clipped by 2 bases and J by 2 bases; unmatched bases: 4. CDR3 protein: CASSDLAEPTDTQYF. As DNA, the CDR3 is TGTGCCAGCAGTGACCTAGCGGAGCCCACAGATACGCAGTATTTT.

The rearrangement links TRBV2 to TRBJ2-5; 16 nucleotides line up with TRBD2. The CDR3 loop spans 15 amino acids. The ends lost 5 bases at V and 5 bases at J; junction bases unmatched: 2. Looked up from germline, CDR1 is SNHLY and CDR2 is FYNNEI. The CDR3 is CASSPGLAGGETQYF. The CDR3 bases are TGTGCCAGCAGTCCGGGACTAGCGGGGGGGGAGACCCAGTACTTC. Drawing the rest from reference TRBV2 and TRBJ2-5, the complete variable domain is EPEVTQTPSHQVTQMGQEVILRCVPISNHLYFYWYRQILGQKVEFLVSFYNNEISEKSEIFDDQFSVERPDGSNFTLKIRSTKLEDSAMYFCASSPGLAGGETQYFGPGTRLLVL.

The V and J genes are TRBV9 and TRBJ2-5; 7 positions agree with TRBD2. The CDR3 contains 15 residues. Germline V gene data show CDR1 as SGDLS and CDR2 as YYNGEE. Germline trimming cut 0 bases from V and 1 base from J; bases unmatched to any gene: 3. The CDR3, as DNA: TGTGCCAGCAGCGTAGACGGGACTACCCAAGAGACCCAGTACTTC. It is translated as CASSVDGTTQETQYF. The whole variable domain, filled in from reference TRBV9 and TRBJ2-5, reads DSGVTQTPKHLITATGQRVTLRCSPRSGDLSVYWYQQSLDQGLQFLIQYYNGEERAKGNILERFSAQQFPDLHSELNLSSLELGDSALYFCASSVDGTTQETQYFGPGTRLLVL.

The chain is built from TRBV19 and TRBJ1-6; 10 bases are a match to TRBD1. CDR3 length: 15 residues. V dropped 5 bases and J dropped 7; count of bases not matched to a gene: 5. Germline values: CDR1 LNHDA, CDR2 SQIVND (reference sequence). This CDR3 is CASSGTGVPNSPLHF. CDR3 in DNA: TGTGCCAGTAGTGGGACAGGGGTGCCGAATTCACCCCTCCACTTT.

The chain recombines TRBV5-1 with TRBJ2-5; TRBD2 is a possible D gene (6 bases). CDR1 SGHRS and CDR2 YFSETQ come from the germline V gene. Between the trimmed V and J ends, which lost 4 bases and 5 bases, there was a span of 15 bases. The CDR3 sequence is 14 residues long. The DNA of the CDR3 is TGCGCCAGCAGCCCTACGGGGGTGCGGGAGACCCAGTACTTC. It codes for CASSPTGVRETQYF.